Following are 12 T cell receptor beta chains from one sample sequenced in a study of T-cell reconstitution after alpha-beta-depleted transplantation in children. The TCRbeta library incorporated unique molecular identifiers. Each CDR3 protein gets one entry after TCRdb re-called the PCR reads with MiXCR. The sample holds 200,000 to 300,000 distinct CDR3 sequences, around 25% seen once. The material was PBMCs, obtained before TCRalphabeta/CD19-depleted stem cell transplant. Receptor source: a girl aged 2 to 10 with Fanconi anemia, due to receive a stem cell transplant.

This chain connects TRBV2 to TRBJ1-2; 9 bases line up with TRBD1. The V gene end was trimmed by 6 bases and the J gene end by 4 bases; junction bases not matched to a gene: 9. Germline V lookup: CDR1 SNHLY, CDR2 FYNNEI. This CDR3 is 15 amino acids long. The CDR3 DNA follows: TGTGCCAGCAGGGGAACAGGGGGCCTTCTCTATGGCTACACCTTC. Protein product: CASRGTGGLLYGYTF.

This clonotype was observed at least ten times. This chain links TRBV6-5 with TRBJ1-1, with TRBD1 matching 9 bases. Trimming removed 2 bases from V and 11 bases from J; junction bases left unmatched: 12. CDR1 and CDR2 from the germline V gene are MNHEY and SVGAGI. The CDR3 has 15 residues. The CDR3 nucleotides read TGTGCCAGCAGTTACGATCCAAACAGGGGGCGAGAGGCTTTCTTT. This gives the protein CASSYDPNRGREAFF.

The V gene is TRBV7-9, the J gene TRBJ2-7, with 8 bases that match TRBD2. This CDR3 is built from 15 residues. CDR1 is SEHNR and CDR2 is FQNEAQ in the germline V gene (reference sequence). V shed 0 bases, J shed 4 bases, and the junction held 5 bases outside the gene matches. CDR3 bases: TGTGCCAGCAGCTTAGCGTCAGCGGGAGAGTACGAGCAGTACTTC. Translated: CASSLASAGEYEQYF.

V gene TRBV20-1 combines with J gene TRBJ2-1; 10 bases line up with TRBD2. The V gene's germline CDR1 is DFQATT and CDR2 SNEGSKA (reference sequence). Trimming removed 5 bases from V and 7 bases from J; junction bases left unmatched: 2. CDR3 length: 12 amino acids. The CDR3 reads CSAGGLANEQFF. CDR3 bases: TGCAGTGCTGGGGGACTAGCGAATGAGCAGTTCTTC.

The chain uses TRBV5-1 and TRBJ2-7; 11 nucleotides agree with TRBD2. The CDR3 consists of 16 residues. Germline-derived CDR1 and CDR2 are SGHRS and YFSETQ. The J segment lost 4 bases and the V segment lost 0 bases, leaving 6 bases of the junction unmatched. The CDR3 loop is CASSLGPTSGVYEQYF. The DNA for the CDR3 is TGCGCCAGCAGCTTGGGGCCGACTAGCGGGGTTTACGAGCAGTACTTC. Based on the CDR3 plus reference TRBV5-1 and TRBJ2-7, the full variable domain is KAGVTQTPRYLIKTRGQQVTLSCSPISGHRSVSWYQQTPGQGLQFLFEYFSETQRNKGNFPGRFSGRQFSNSRSEMNVSTLELGDSALYLCASSLGPTSGVYEQYFGPGTRLTVT.

The sample holds many counts of this clonotype. The chain uses TRBV12-3 or TRBV12-4 and TRBJ1-5, with a weak D call TRBD1 (5 bases). The CDR3 runs to 15 residues. Trimming took 7 bases from V and 2 from J, leaving 15 bases between them. Written as DNA, the CDR3 is TGTGCCAGCACTTATAGGGGAAGAGGCAATCAGCCCCAGCATTTT. Amino acids: CASTYRGRGNQPQHF.

This chain uses TRBV15 with TRBJ2-5; 10 bases are a match to TRBD1. The CDR3 consists of 15 residues. With V trimmed by 8 bases and J by 4 bases, 10 bases remained unmatched. The germline CDR1 and CDR2 sequences are LNHNV and YYDKDF (reference sequence). The CDR3 DNA follows: TGTGCCACCGCGTGGGGGACAGGGGTTGCAGAGACCCAGTACTTC. Its protein is CATAWGTGVAETQYF.

This chain joins TRBV7-3 and TRBJ2-6, with D unresolved. The CDR3 totals 15 residues. The V end lost 5 bases, the J end lost 4 bases, and 12 bases lay between the germline ends. CDR1 SGHTA and CDR2 FQGTGA come from the germline V gene. The chain's CDR3 is CASSPRLGGANVLTF. The CDR3 coding sequence is TGTGCCAGCAGCCCCCGTCTGGGGGGGGCCAACGTCCTGACTTTC. Supplemented by reference TRBV7-3 and TRBJ2-6, the full variable domain reads GAGVSQTPSNKVTEKGKYVELRCDPISGHTALYWYRQSLGQGPEFLIYFQGTGAADDSGLPNDRFFAVRPEGSVSTLKIQRTERGDSAVYLCASSPRLGGANVLTFGAGSRLTVL.

This clonotype was seen ten or more times. CDR3: CSVEDRLAGGQETQYF. In DNA form, the CDR3 reads TGCAGCGTTGAAGATCGGCTAGCGGGAGGACAAGAGACCCAGTACTTC. The J gene is TRBJ2-5, the V gene TRBV29-1; TRBD2 matches 11 bases. The CDR3 covers 16 residues. The junction had 5 bases not matched to a gene; V was cut back by 0 bases and J by 2 bases. From germline, CDR1 is SQVTM and CDR2 ANQGSEA.

The chain couples TRBV5-4 to TRBJ2-1; 9 nucleotides agree with TRBD1. The J segment lost 2 bases and the V segment lost 6 bases, leaving 6 bases of the junction unmatched. Germline assignment: CDR1 SGHNT and CDR2 YYREEE (reference sequence). This CDR3 spans 15 amino acids. This chain's CDR3 is CASNLRQGAYNEQFF. The CDR3 nucleotides are TGTGCCAGCAACTTACGACAGGGGGCCTACAATGAGCAGTTCTTC.

The table lists this clonotype with a count of one. This chain links TRBV6-6 with TRBJ1-1; D is uncertain. Germline lookup yields CDR1 MNHNY and CDR2 SVGAGI (reference sequence). V was trimmed by 11 bases and J by 0 bases, leaving 10 bases between them. CDR3 length: 12 amino acids. The CDR3 sequence is CAGSSMNTEAFF. DNA for the CDR3: TGTGCCGGTAGCTCGATGAACACTGAAGCTTTCTTT.

The chain couples TRBV7-8 to TRBJ2-5; 10 bases line up with TRBD1. This CDR3 comprises 15 residues. The germline V gene encodes CDR1 SGHVS and CDR2 FQNEAQ. Trimming cost V 4 bases and J 2 bases; bases outside gene matches: 4. In DNA, the CDR3 is TGTGCCAGCAGCTCGGGACAGGGGCTACAAGAGACCCAGTACTTC. This translates into CASSSGQGLQETQYF.